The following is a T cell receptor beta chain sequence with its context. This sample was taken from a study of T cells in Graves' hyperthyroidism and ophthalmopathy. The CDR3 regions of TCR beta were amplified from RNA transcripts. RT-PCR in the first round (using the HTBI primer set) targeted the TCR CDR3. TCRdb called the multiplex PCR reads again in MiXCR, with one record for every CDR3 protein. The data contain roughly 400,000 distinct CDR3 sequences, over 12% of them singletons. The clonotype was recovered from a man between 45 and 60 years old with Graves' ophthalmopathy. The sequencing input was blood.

DNA of the CDR3: TGTGCCTGGAGTGTACGTTCGAGAACTCTTTGGTTCTTCTTC. Its translation: CAWSVRSRTLWFFF. The chain uses TRBV30 and TRBJ2-1; D is unresolved. Germline CDR1 reads GTSNPN; CDR2 reads SVGIG (reference sequence). The CDR3 runs 14 residues. Trimming stripped 0 bases from V and 16 bases from J, with 22 bases between.